These T cell receptor beta chains were read from a single sample in a study of post-analysis software for immune sequencing data. TCRdb passed the PCR reads through MiXCR, listing each CDR3 protein once. This table has some 800,000 distinct CDR3 sequences, around 46% appearing once. Sequencing was performed on blood. The receptors shown here come from a girl under 18 with multiple sclerosis. The CDR3 runs from the conserved cysteine through the conserved F or W. Fields, in order: V gene, CDR3 protein.

V: TRBV7-9
CDR3: CASSIRGRPDTQYF

V: TRBV4-1
CDR3: CASSRDPGQEDGYTF

V: TRBV6-6
CDR3: CASSQSATGELFF

V: TRBV9
CDR3: CASSVDPGGRAHEQFF

V: TRBV5-1
CDR3: CASSFILGGDGYTF

V: TRBV5-8
CDR3: CASSFAGVYGYTF

V: TRBV18
CDR3: CASSRSGLADEQFF

V: TRBV12-3/TRBV12-4
CDR3: CASSPGTDTQYF

V: TRBV10-3
CDR3: CAISMLQGDVTQYF

V: TRBV7-9
CDR3: CASSLAMNSAGNEQFF

V: TRBV4-1
CDR3: CASSPDQIEQYF

V: TRBV9
CDR3: CASGGPQNEQFF

V: TRBV20-1
CDR3: CSASGGLAGRYNEQFF

V: TRBV6-6
CDR3: CASSPMSSGADGYTF

V: TRBV15
CDR3: CATSRIDQPQHF

V: TRBV28
CDR3: CASSSRLAEGLEQYF

V: TRBV20-1
CDR3: CSAKPGPTEAFF

V: TRBV7-9
CDR3: CASSSEGLPNPYEQYF

V: TRBV3-1
CDR3: CASSQAAGGIHEQFF

V: TRBV7-8
CDR3: CASSLGVYILEQYF

V: TRBV20-1
CDR3: CSARDTQSSYEQYF

V: TRBV29-1
CDR3: CSVGNRVGANVLTF

V: TRBV5-5
CDR3: CASSLPEAVPYNEQFF

V: TRBV5-1
CDR3: CASSLRPGTGDNEQFF

V: TRBV29-1
CDR3: CSVGTGLDGYEQYF

V: TRBV18
CDR3: CASSPRVREEQYF

V: TRBV10-3
CDR3: CAIRLDREPYGYTF

V: TRBV20-1
CDR3: CSAGKGLTNEQFF

V: TRBV15
CDR3: CATRDSLATNSYEQYF

V: TRBV20-1
CDR3: CSARDLTSGRKETQYF

V: TRBV7-9
CDR3: CASSPELSGANVLTF

V: TRBV7-2
CDR3: CASSPAQGANYGYTF

V: TRBV20-1
CDR3: CSAPRSSYNEQFF

V: TRBV7-6
CDR3: CASSLDADAGPQHF

V: TRBV20-1
CDR3: CSAQSPLAGPYEQYF

V: TRBV12-3/TRBV12-4
CDR3: CASSPSSYGYTF

V: TRBV20-1
CDR3: CNALGDAYNEQFF

V: TRBV4-1
CDR3: CASSHGDAGANVLTF

V: TRBV20-1
CDR3: CSARSGQGGETQYF

V: TRBV10-3
CDR3: CAISESEGPTDTQYF

V: TRBV30
CDR3: CAWSPVQRLYGYTF

V: TRBV18
CDR3: CASSPSRGQDTEAFF

V: TRBV7-7
CDR3: CASSWGQRVGEETQYF

V: TRBV28
CDR3: CASSTPWTGDIASTDTQYF

V: TRBV11-1
CDR3: CASSLAGYRTNTEAFF